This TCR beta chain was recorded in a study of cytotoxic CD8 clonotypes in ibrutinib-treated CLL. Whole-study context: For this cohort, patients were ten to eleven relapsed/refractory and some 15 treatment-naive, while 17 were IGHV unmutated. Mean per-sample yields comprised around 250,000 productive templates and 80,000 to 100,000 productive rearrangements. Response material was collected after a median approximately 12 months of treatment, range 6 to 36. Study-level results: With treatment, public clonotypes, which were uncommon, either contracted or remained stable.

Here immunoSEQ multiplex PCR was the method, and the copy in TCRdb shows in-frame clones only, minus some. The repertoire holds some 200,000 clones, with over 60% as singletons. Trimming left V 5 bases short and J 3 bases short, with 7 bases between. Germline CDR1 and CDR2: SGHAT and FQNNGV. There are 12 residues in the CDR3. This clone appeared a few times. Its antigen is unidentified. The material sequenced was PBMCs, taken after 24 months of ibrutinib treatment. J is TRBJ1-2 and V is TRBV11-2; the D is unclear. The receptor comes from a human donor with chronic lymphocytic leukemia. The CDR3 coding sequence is TGTGCCAGCAGCGAGAGGGACTATGGCTACACCTTC. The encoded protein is CASSERDYGYTF.